The clone carrying this T cell receptor beta chain turned up a few times. No antigen is known for it. Only healthy Caucasians were included as donors. TCRdb used MiXCR to reprocess the 5' RACE reads, holding one entry per CDR3 protein. In the table there are hundreds of thousands of distinct CDR3 sequences, about 20% of which are singletons. These data come from a study of identical twins. Trimming pared 4 bases from V and 4 bases from J, leaving 14 bases between. The CDR3 covers 14 residues. Germline V gives CDR1 SGHRS, CDR2 YFSETQ. Whole-study findings and limits: Invariant MAIT and iNKT cells could partly confound zero-insertion analyses.

These same records also appear under a second study, on T cells expressing NK-cell markers. From that paper: From sorted CD3+CD56+NKG2C+, CD3+CD56+NKG2C- and CD3+CD56-NKG2C+ T cells came the TCR beta repertoires. Top CD8+ clonotypes included the dominant CD3+CD56+NKG2C+ clonotypes in 5 to 7 donors.

V gene TRBV5-1 combines with J gene TRBJ1-1; D gene uncertain. This TCR was sampled from a young woman in good health. The sample consisted of PBMCs. For the CDR3, the DNA is TGCGCCAGCAGCGTCCGGACGGCAAGCACTGAAGCTTTCTTT. Translation: CASSVRTASTEAFF.